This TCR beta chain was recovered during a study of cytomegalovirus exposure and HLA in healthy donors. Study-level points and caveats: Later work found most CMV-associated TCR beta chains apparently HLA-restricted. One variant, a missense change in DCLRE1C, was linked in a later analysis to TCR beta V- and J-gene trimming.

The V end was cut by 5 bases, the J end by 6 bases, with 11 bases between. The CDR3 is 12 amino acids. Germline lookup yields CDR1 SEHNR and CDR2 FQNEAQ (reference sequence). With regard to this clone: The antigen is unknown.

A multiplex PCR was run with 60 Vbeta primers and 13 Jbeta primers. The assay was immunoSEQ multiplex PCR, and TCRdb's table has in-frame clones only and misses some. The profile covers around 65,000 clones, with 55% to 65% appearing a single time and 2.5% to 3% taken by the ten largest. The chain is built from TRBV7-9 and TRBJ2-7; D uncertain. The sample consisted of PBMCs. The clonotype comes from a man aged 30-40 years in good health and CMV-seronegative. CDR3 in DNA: TGTGCCAGCAGCCTCTCTCCCCCCGAGCAGTACTTC. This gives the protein CASSLSPPEQYF.